This record concerns one TCR beta chain sequence. As yet, its antigen is unknown. This entry comes from a study of cytomegalovirus exposure and HLA in healthy donors. Study-level points and caveats: Published work reported that the classifier diagnosed cytomegalovirus status with high specificity and sensitivity. Cytomegalovirus-associated status was assigned to approximately 160 TCR beta chains.

Vbeta (60) and Jbeta (13) primers were used in the PCR. Assay: immunoSEQ multiplex PCR; the TCRdb copy retains only in-frame clones and omits some. The sample's table shows 80,000 to 100,000 clones. Germline CDR1 and CDR2: LNHDA and SQIVND (reference sequence). Trimming cost V 7 bases and J 7 bases, with 16 bases left between them. The CDR3 has 13 amino acids. This clonotype was obtained from a man in his fifties in good health and CMV-seronegative. The chain carries TRBV19 and TRBJ1-2; D remains ambiguous. The sequencing input was PBMCs. This chain's CDR3 is CASKSQITSGYTF. The CDR3, as DNA: TGTGCCAGTAAGTCGCAGATCACAAGTGGCTACACCTTC.